These 15 T cell receptor beta chains originate from one sample sequenced in a study of radiotherapy plus CTLA-4 blockade in lung cancer. Libraries were prepared by immunoSEQ multiplex PCR; TCRdb keeps only in-frame clonotypes and omits some of them. The sample includes 85,000 to 95,000 clones, approximately 82% of them seen just once. The source was peripheral blood, collected from a patient treated with radiotherapy plus ipilimumab. Receptors originate from a human donor with non-small cell lung cancer that progressed on radiotherapy plus ipilimumab.

The chain carries TRBV2 and TRBJ1-2; the D gene is possibly TRBD1 (6 bases). CDR3 size: 14 residues. The germline V gene has CDR1 SNHLY and CDR2 FYNNEI. V was trimmed by 1 base and J by 4 bases, leaving 10 bases between them. CDR3 bases: TGTGCCAGCAGTGAAGGTGGAGGGGGCTATGGCTACACCTTC. Protein: CASSEGGGGYGYTF.

The chain uses TRBV29-1 and TRBJ2-5; D perhaps matches TRBD1 (6 bases). The CDR3 runs 13 residues. CDR1 SQVTM and CDR2 ANQGSEA come from the germline V gene. Trimming left V 2 bases short and J 2 bases short, with 9 bases between. CDR3 region: CSVERGQQETQYF. The CDR3 DNA sequence: TGCAGCGTTGAAAGAGGACAGCAAGAGACCCAGTACTTC. The full variable domain, completed using reference TRBV29-1 and TRBJ2-5, is SAVISQKPSRDICQRGTSLTIQCQVDSQVTMMFWYRQQPGQSLTLIATANQGSEATYESGFVIDKFPISRPNLTFSTLTVSNMSPEDSSIYLCSVERGQQETQYFGPGTRLLVL.

The chain uses TRBV4-1 and TRBJ2-5; no firm D call. The CDR3 runs to 15 residues. Germline-derived CDR1 and CDR2 are MGHRA and YSYEKL. The V and J ends lost 0 bases and 1 base respectively, with 9 bases between them. In DNA, the CDR3 is TGCGCCAGCAGCCAAGACGAGTACAGCCAAGAGACCCAGTACTTC. It is translated as CASSQDEYSQETQYF.

This clone was recorded a few times. The V and J genes are TRBV4-2 and TRBJ2-3, with TRBD2 identical over 10 bases. Germline CDR1 reads LGHNA; CDR2 reads YNFKEQ. The CDR3 has 15 amino acids. Losses at the gene ends were 4 bases for V and 0 bases for J; bases not matched to a gene: 1. The CDR3 DNA sequence: TGTGCCAGCAGCCGGGGACTAGCGAGCACAGATACGCAGTATTTT. This translates into CASSRGLASTDTQYF.

This chain links TRBV7-3 with TRBJ2-1, with TRBD2 matching over 8 bases. Unmatched junction bases numbered 15, after V lost 4 bases and J lost 7 bases. The CDR3 has 17 residues. Germline lookup yields CDR1 SGHTA and CDR2 FQGTGA. Here the CDR3 reads CASSSLGGGYPRNEQFF. In DNA, the CDR3 is TGTGCCAGCAGCTCCCTCGGGGGGGGCTACCCTAGAAATGAGCAGTTCTTC.

V gene TRBV7-2 combines with J gene TRBJ2-1; 7 bases line up with TRBD1. The CDR3 is 16 amino acids. The germline CDR1 and CDR2 sequences are SGHTA and FQGNSA. V was pared by 1 base and J by 5 bases, with 8 bases of the junction left unmatched. The CDR3 loop is CASSLVPRQGNNEQFF. The CDR3, as DNA: TGTGCCAGCAGCTTAGTACCGAGACAGGGCAACAATGAGCAGTTCTTC.

As regards this clone: One end of the junction fails to match germline, which may point to a read error. Other nucleotide sequences in the sample specify the same CDR3. The CDR3 reads CASSWDSGRNEQFF. The CDR3 DNA sequence: TGCGCCAGCAGTTGGGATAGCGGGAGGAATGAGCAGTTCTTC. This sequence joins TRBV27 and TRBJ2-1, with 10 bases matching TRBD2. Germline-derived CDR1 and CDR2 are MNHEY and SMNVEV (reference sequence). The CDR3 runs 14 residues.

The rearrangement links TRBV5-1 to TRBJ1-2; no definite D call. This CDR3 has 14 residues. Germline V gives CDR1 SGHRS, CDR2 YFSETQ. Trimming shortened V by 0 bases and J by 2 bases, and 8 bases separated the two germline ends. The CDR3 spells CASSLESQNYGYTF. CDR3 coding DNA: TGCGCCAGCAGCTTGGAGTCACAGAACTATGGCTACACCTTC.

There are a few counts of this clone. CDR3 amino acids: CASSVDYLPYEQYF. The CDR3, as DNA: TGTGCCAGCAGCGTAGATTATTTGCCCTACGAGCAGTACTTC. The chain is built from TRBV9 and TRBJ2-7; D uncertain. CDR1 is SGDLS and CDR2 is YYNGEE in the germline V gene. The CDR3 loop spans 14 amino acids. Trimming pared 0 bases from V and 2 bases from J, leaving 9 bases between.

The chain links TRBV2 to TRBJ2-2; unclear D gene. This CDR3 is 13 amino acids long. V gave up 8 bases and J gave up 6 bases, with 13 bases separating them. The V gene's germline CDR1 is SNHLY and CDR2 FYNNEI. The CDR3 spells CASERSSPGELFF. CDR3 in DNA: TGTGCCAGCGAAAGGAGCTCCCCCGGGGAGCTGTTTTTT.

The J gene is TRBJ2-7, the V gene TRBV9; TRBD2 agrees at 7 bases. The CDR3 covers 16 residues. Germline CDR1 and CDR2: SGDLS and YYNGEE. V trimming: 0 bases; J trimming: 3 bases; junction bases outside the gene matches: 9. CDR3 nucleotide sequence: TGTGCCAGCAGCGTAGATTCGGGGGGAGGGTACTACGAGCAGTACTTC. Translation gives CASSVDSGGGYYEQYF. The whole variable domain, remainder taken from reference TRBV9 and TRBJ2-7, is DSGVTQTPKHLITATGQRVTLRCSPRSGDLSVYWYQQSLDQGLQFLIQYYNGEERAKGNILERFSAQQFPDLHSELNLSSLELGDSALYFCASSVDSGGGYYEQYFGPGTRLTVT.

This chain joins TRBV5-4 and TRBJ2-7; D is unresolved. CDR1 SGHNT and CDR2 YYREEE come from the germline V gene (reference sequence). Trimming removed 0 bases at V and 6 bases at J, with 10 bases between. The CDR3 runs 13 residues. The CDR3, as DNA: TGTGCCAGCAGCTTGGCCGAGGCAGCCGAGCAGTACTTC. This gives the protein CASSLAEAAEQYF.

This chain joins TRBV20-1 and TRBJ1-2, with D unresolved. CDR3 length equals 11 residues. The V end lost 6 bases, the J end lost 8 bases, and 13 bases lay between the germline ends. Germline CDR1 is DFQATT and CDR2 is SNEGSKA (reference sequence). CDR3 amino acids: CSARTVGGYTF. CDR3 DNA sequence: TGCAGTGCCAGGACCGTCGGGGGCTACACCTTC.

Worth noting for this clone: At one end, the junction sequence differs from germline, possibly due to a read error. The rearrangement links TRBV7-7 to TRBJ1-5; weak D call: TRBD1 (5 bases). Germline CDR1 reads SSHAT; CDR2 reads FNYEAQ (reference sequence). This CDR3 is built from 16 residues. The CDR3, as DNA: TGTGCTAGCAGCCTACCTGGGCAGGGCGTAAATCAGCCCCAGCATTTT. This gives the protein CASSLPGQGVNQPQHF. Combining the CDR3 with reference TRBV7-7 and TRBJ1-5 gives the whole variable domain GAGVSQSPRYKVTKRGQDVTLRCDPISSHATLYWYQQALGQGPEFLTYFNYEAQPDKSGLPSDRFSAERPEGSISTLTIQRTEQRDSAMYRCASSLPGQGVNQPQHFGDGTRLSIL.

This chain uses TRBV5-6 with TRBJ2-7; no firm D call. The CDR3 is 12 residues long. V dropped 0 bases and J dropped 2 bases, with 3 bases sitting between them. Looked up from germline, CDR1 is SGHDT and CDR2 is YYEEEE. The CDR3 loop reads CASSLAAYEQYF. The CDR3 DNA is TGTGCCAGCAGCTTGGCCGCCTACGAGCAGTACTTC. Using reference TRBV5-6 and TRBJ2-7 for the parts outside the CDR3, the full variable domain is DAGVTQSPTHLIKTRGQQVTLRCSPKSGHDTVSWYQQALGQGPQFIFQYYEEEERQRGNFPDRFSGHQFPNYSSELNVNALLLGDSALYLCASSLAAYEQYFGPGTRLTVT.